This TCR beta chain originates from a study of molecular identifiers for immune sequencing clone quantification (dated by TCRdb to between 2017 and 2018). Some background on the complete study: For a replicate experiment, RNA from around 20,000 or 100,000 naive CD8 T cells was divided into five aliquots, of which four were sequenced. This methods study used CD8 T cells to benchmark TCR RNA copy counting and molecular-identifier clustering-based TCR repertoire sequencing (MIDCIRS). Results and caveats for the whole study, not just this receptor: Without barcode sub-clustering, chimeric consensus sequences inflated TCR diversity; chimeras reached as high as 47%. In CMV-specific effector cells, over 97% of molecules were held by clones above 20 RNA copies, whereas under 1% of molecules were held by such clones in naive cells. Highly expanded clone sizes could be underestimated because identical TCR molecules may share a barcode. The naive libraries included spiked-in Jurkat TCR RNA (about nine copies' worth), and this RNA is not part of the donor repertoire. Modeling indicated approximately 2.7 TCR RNA copies recovered per cell, compared with around 10 by digital PCR, which implies a capture efficiency of around 31%. A single cell's worth of spiked-in Jurkat TCR RNA was reported detectable even among around 1 million naive CD8 T cells.

This clonotype was found a few times. Which antigen it targets is not known. Within one base of it there is no much larger clone, and no base qualities were kept. The CDR3 runs 11 residues from the cysteine to the phenylalanine. The kept DNA is CDR3 alone, 33 bases in frame from the first base. V sheds 1 base and J sheds 5 bases, leaving 5 bases between their ends. For CDR1 and CDR2, the germline V gene (reference sequence) lists DFQATT and SNEGSKA. Naive CD8 T cell libraries were made from around 20,000 to 1,000,000 sorted cells using 10%, 30% or 50% of purified RNA. Naive CD8 T cells, defined as CD8+CD4-CCR7+CD45RA+, were FACS-sorted into RLT Plus buffer on a BD FACSAria II. To test detection sensitivity, Jurkat RNA equal to fewer than 13 TCR copies was added to samples of about 17,000-1,100,000 naive CD8 T cells. CD8 T cells were enriched with RosetteSep CD8+ T Cell Enrichment Cocktail and Ficoll-Paque, followed by ACK red cell lysis.

Receptor amplification or capture employed PCR. The data were produced on an Illumina HiSeq 4000. Bulk TCR libraries were made following a previously described method, with the TCR primers given in Table S5. Total RNA was purified with the Qiagen AllPrep DNA/RNA kit. Before analysis, reads from multiple sequencing runs of the same library were pooled. Under the source paper's analysis protocol: Reads were retained only if the reads had an exact TCR constant sequence, and the retained reads were trimmed to 150 nt and grouped according to their 12-nt molecular barcodes. Within each barcode group, reads were sub-clustered at a 15% Levenshtein threshold, and quality-weighted consensus sequences were built per RNA molecule. Non-functional sequences were excluded, and lower-count sequences lying one edit away from another sequence were also excluded. Based on a fit of two negative binomial distributions, barcode sub-clusters having less than 20% of the maximum read count were discarded. TCRdb's own reprocessing of the public reads used fastp at Q25 and MiXCR and kept productive beta chains. Entries that share a CDR3 protein sequence are merged under the most common genes and DNA. None of the V and J calls come from the authors' own analysis; TCRdb made them. This sample gives about 65,000 distinct CDR3 sequences in total; around 18% of them show up just once. Roughly 1.4% of the sample is held by the ten biggest clonotypes.

The sample consisted of naive CD8+ T cells from blood, with Jurkat cell RNA spiked in. This specimen's cell subset or site label, interpreted: FACS-sorted CD8+CD4-CCR7+CD45RA+ naive T cells. The sequence came from a human donor in good health. Some libraries in this study had Jurkat cell RNA spiked in. The chain is encoded by TRBV20-1 joined to TRBJ2-5, and perhaps TRBD2 as D gene, on 5 matching bases. Here is the DNA: TGCAGTGCTAGAGGGAGGGAGACCCAGTACTTC. The translation is CSARGRETQYF.